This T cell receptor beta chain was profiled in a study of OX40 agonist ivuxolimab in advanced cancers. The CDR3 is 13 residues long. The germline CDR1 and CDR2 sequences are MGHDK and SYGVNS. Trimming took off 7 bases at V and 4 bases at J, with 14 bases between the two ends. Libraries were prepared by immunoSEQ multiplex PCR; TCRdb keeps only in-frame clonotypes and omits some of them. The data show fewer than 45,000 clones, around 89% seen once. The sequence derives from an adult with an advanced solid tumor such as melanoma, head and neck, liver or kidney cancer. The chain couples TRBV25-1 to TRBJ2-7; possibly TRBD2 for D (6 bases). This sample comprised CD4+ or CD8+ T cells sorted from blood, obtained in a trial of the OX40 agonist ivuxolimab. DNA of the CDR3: TGTGCCAGCACCGGTGGGGGGATGTACGAGCAGTACTTC. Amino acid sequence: CASTGGGMYEQYF.